This is a list of T cell receptor beta chains from one sample in a study of T cell repertoires in cytomegalovirus infection. TCRdb itself ran the reads through MiXCR, one entry per CDR3 protein. The sample records about 340,000 distinct CDR3 sequences, 25% to 35% being singletons. No antigens are known for them. The material was cultured PBMCs, obtained from culture after CMV antigen stimulation. The receptor set was obtained from a human donor in good health (CMV status not recorded). Some clones in this sample may be carry-over from other donors' samples. Each CDR3 is given with its conserved first and last residue. Each record gives: CDR3 protein, J gene, CDR3 length, D gene, V gene. The D gene is left open where the match is weak.

CASSPRDRGQETQYF,TRBJ2-5,15,TRBD1,TRBV28
CASSATGGGNQPQHF,TRBJ1-5,15,TRBD1,TRBV7-9
CASSDLGETQYF,TRBJ2-5,12,NA,TRBV27
CASSGSVGNIQYF,TRBJ2-4,13,NA,TRBV4-1
CASSFQDNSYEQYF,TRBJ2-7,14,NA,TRBV7-9
CATSSTGGSREQFF,TRBJ2-1,14,TRBD2,TRBV15
CATSRSLDRSDNEQFF,TRBJ2-1,16,NA,TRBV15
CASSLTWDSPRQFF,TRBJ2-1,14,NA,TRBV27
CASSQEGSNIYEQYF,TRBJ2-7,15,NA,TRBV4-1
CASSYSIYFPRGVNTEAFF,TRBJ1-1,19,NA,TRBV6-8
CASSFSQPQHF,TRBJ1-5,11,NA,TRBV28
CASSTSGSISEYGYTF,TRBJ1-2,16,NA,TRBV7-9
CASSVGGSSRDTQYF,TRBJ2-3,15,NA,TRBV9
CASSPSGISSGNTIYF,TRBJ1-3,16,NA,TRBV4-1
CASSLSRLADYNEQFF,TRBJ2-1,16,TRBD2,TRBV7-2
CASSPGLRDTEAFF,TRBJ1-1,14,NA,TRBV5-1
CASSPGGLAGSGKETQYF,TRBJ2-5,18,TRBD2,TRBV7-2
CASADTLSNQPQHF,TRBJ1-5,14,NA,TRBV7-2
CASSPQSWTEGVPLHF,TRBJ1-6,16,NA,TRBV7-2
CASSEGTSRANVLTF,TRBJ2-6,15,NA,TRBV2
CASSPKRPGGINEKLFF,TRBJ1-4,17,NA,TRBV6-6
CASSPQGYYGYTF,TRBJ1-2,13,NA,TRBV7-2
CASSAEREGRNEQFF,TRBJ2-1,15,TRBD2,TRBV2
CASSLGGTNPNEKLFF,TRBJ1-4,16,NA,TRBV7-9
CASSLSGQGSIAGVTQYF,TRBJ2-3,18,NA,TRBV27
CSARFTQADTQYF,TRBJ2-3,13,NA,TRBV20-1
CASSSTGTGYTF,TRBJ1-2,12,NA,TRBV27